The 24 T cell receptor beta chains below come from one sample, sequenced in a study of shared clonotypes between healthy human individuals. The naive CD8 population came from CD45RO-negative cells selected for CCR7, without terminally differentiated effector memory CD45RA+ cells. TCRdb's table, derived via immunoSEQ multiplex PCR, lists solely in-frame clones and lacks some. The sample shows approximately 2,000,000 clones, roughly 93% of them seen only once. Sequenced sample: naive CD8+ T cells from PBMCs. The receptors derive from a man aged 18 to 30 in good health. Some clones in this sample may be carry-over from other donors' samples.

This clone was seen just once. The gene calls are TRBV5-1 and TRBJ2-7; 7 bases line up with TRBD2. This CDR3 is 14 amino acids long. CDR1 is SGHRS and CDR2 is YFSETQ in the germline V gene. Trimming took 2 bases from V and 3 from J; bases not matched to a gene: 5. CDR3 DNA sequence: TGCGCCAGCAGCTTTACGGGAGGAGTCTACGAGCAGTACTTC. This translates into CASSFTGGVYEQYF.

The V call is TRBV6-4, the J call TRBJ1-2, with 9 bases lining up with TRBD1. CDR3 length: 16 residues. From germline, CDR1 is MRHNA and CDR2 SNTAGT. The junction had 11 bases not matched to a gene; V was cut back by 3 bases and J by 6 bases. Here the CDR3 reads CASSEVPGQGMDGYTF. CDR3 nucleotide sequence: TGTGCCAGCAGTGAGGTCCCGGGACAGGGAATGGATGGCTACACCTTC.

The chain is built from TRBV13 and TRBJ2-3; D is possibly TRBD1 (8 bases). V dropped 6 bases and J dropped 2 bases, with 24 bases sitting between them. CDR3 length: 18 amino acids. Germline CDR1 and CDR2: PRHDT and FYEKMQ (reference sequence). CDR3 region: CASRQKRTGREYTDTQYF. For the CDR3, the DNA is TGTGCCAGCAGACAGAAACGGACAGGGAGGGAGTACACAGATACGCAGTATTTT.

Written as DNA, the CDR3 is TGTGCCAGCAGGGGCCCTTTCAATCAGCCCCAGCATTTT. It codes for CASRGPFNQPQHF. The V gene is TRBV28, the J gene TRBJ1-5; D ambiguous. The CDR3 is made up of 13 amino acids. The germline V and J ends were trimmed by 6 bases and 3 bases, with 9 bases remaining between them. Germline V gene data show CDR1 as MDHEN and CDR2 as SYDVKM.

CDR3 in amino acids: CSVEGGLAGGGDTQYF. CDR3 sequence (DNA): TGCAGCGTTGAAGGGGGGCTAGCGGGAGGAGGGGATACGCAGTATTTT. The chain joins TRBV29-1 to TRBJ2-3, with 11 bases fitting TRBD2. Germline CDR1 SQVTM, CDR2 ANQGSEA. The V segment lost 1 base and the J segment 6 bases; nucleotides outside the gene matches: 9. This CDR3 is built from 16 residues.

The CDR3 region has the DNA TGTGCCAGCAGCTTGGTGGGGGACGAGCAGTACTTC. Its protein product is CASSLVGDEQYF. This chain connects TRBV5-4 to TRBJ2-7; D possibly matches TRBD1 or TRBD2 (5 bases each). Per germline, CDR1 SGHNT and CDR2 YYREEE (reference sequence). The CDR3 totals 12 residues. The V end was cut by 0 bases, the J end by 5 bases, with 6 bases between. The full variable domain, its missing parts supplied by reference TRBV5-4 and TRBJ2-7, is ETGVTQSPTHLIKTRGQQVTLRCSSQSGHNTVSWYQQALGQGPQFIFQYYREEENGRGNFPPRFSGLQFPNYSSELNVNALELDDSALYLCASSLVGDEQYFGPGTRLTVT.

The chain joins TRBV5-4 to TRBJ1-2; 7 nucleotides agree with TRBD1. V trimming: 3 bases; J trimming: 4 bases; junction bases outside the gene matches: 6. Germline loops: CDR1 SGHNT, CDR2 YYREEE (reference sequence). CDR3 length: 14 amino acids. CDR3 sequence (DNA): TGTGCCAGCAGCTCCCCGGGACAGAGCTATGGCTACACCTTC. It yields the protein CASSSPGQSYGYTF.

J is TRBJ2-2 and V is TRBV28; maybe TRBD2 (6 bases). The CDR3 is 16 amino acids. CDR1 MDHEN and CDR2 SYDVKM come from the germline V gene. The V gene lost 1 base and the J gene lost 1 base, with 10 bases spanning the gap. The CDR3 coding sequence is TGTGCCAGCAGTTTATCAACGACTAGGAACACCGGGGAGCTGTTTTTT. Translating it yields CASSLSTTRNTGELFF.

This chain joins TRBV27 and TRBJ2-7, with 10 positions matching TRBD2. This CDR3 region has 17 residues. Germline V gene sequence: CDR1 MNHEY, CDR2 SMNVEV (reference sequence). Unmatched junction bases numbered 13, after V lost 5 bases and J lost 3 bases. The DNA for the CDR3 is TGTGCCAGCAGTCAGAACCTCGGACTAGCGGAGTACTACGAGCAGTACTTC. Translating gives CASSQNLGLAEYYEQYF.

V usage is TRBV13 and J usage is TRBJ2-1; D is ambiguous. Trimming left V 0 bases short and J 5 bases short, with 11 bases between. The CDR3 loop spans 15 amino acids. CDR1 and CDR2 from the germline V gene are PRHDT and FYEKMQ (reference sequence). The CDR3 loop reads CASSLGRAGHNEQFF. The CDR3 DNA is TGTGCCAGCAGCTTAGGAAGGGCAGGTCACAATGAGCAGTTCTTC.

CDR3 bases: TGCGCCAGCGCAGGGGTCGACTACGAGCAGTACTTC. Protein product: CASAGVDYEQYF. This chain connects TRBV5-1 to TRBJ2-7; maybe TRBD1 (6 bases). Germline CDR1 is SGHRS and CDR2 is YFSETQ. Trimming removed 7 bases from V and 3 bases from J, with 11 bases in between. CDR3 size: 12 residues.

The CDR3 region has the DNA TGTGCCAGCACCCCAACAGGAAGCTCCTACAATGAGCAGTTCTTC. Residues: CASTPTGSSYNEQFF. This chain joins TRBV28 and TRBJ2-1, with D perhaps matching TRBD1 (5 bases). The CDR3 loop spans 15 amino acids. Trimming stripped 7 bases from V and 0 bases from J, with 13 bases between. CDR1 and CDR2 (germline): MDHEN, SYDVKM.

This clone was counted once. The chain has TRBV30 and TRBJ1-2; the D is unclear. V lost 0 bases and J 0 bases, leaving 8 bases between the germline ends. This CDR3 is 14 amino acids long. The germline V gene encodes CDR1 GTSNPN and CDR2 SVGIG (reference sequence). This CDR3 reads CAWSVQPSNYGYTF. The CDR3 nucleotides read TGTGCCTGGAGTGTTCAGCCTTCTAACTATGGCTACACCTTC.

The V gene is TRBV7-2, the J gene TRBJ2-7; TRBD1 agrees at 10 bases. Germline V gene sequence: CDR1 SGHTA, CDR2 FQGNSA. This CDR3 is 14 amino acids long. J was trimmed by 6 bases and V by 1 base; bases with no gene match: 3. CDR3 in amino acids: CASSLGGTGAEQYF. The CDR3 DNA reads as TGTGCCAGCAGCTTAGGGGGGACAGGGGCCGAGCAGTACTTC.

V is TRBV5-1 and J is TRBJ2-3, with 12 bases identical to TRBD2. Trimming cost V 2 bases and J 4 bases; bases outside gene matches: 11. The germline V gene encodes CDR1 SGHRS and CDR2 YFSETQ. This CDR3 is built from 18 residues. The CDR3 DNA follows: TGCGCCAGCAGCTTTCTAAAGCTAGCGGGAGGGTTTGCAGATACGCAGTATTTT. Protein product: CASSFLKLAGGFADTQYF.

The chain is built from TRBV2 and TRBJ2-2; TRBD2 aligns across 10 bases. The CDR3 length is 16 residues. The ends lost 2 bases at V and 4 bases at J; junction bases unmatched: 4. Germline CDR1 and CDR2: SNHLY and FYNNEI. The CDR3 protein is CASSELAGEGTGELFF. The CDR3 DNA is TGTGCCAGCAGTGAACTAGCGGGAGAGGGCACCGGGGAGCTGTTTTTT.

This rearrangement joins TRBV29-1 to TRBJ2-7; D ambiguous. This CDR3 spans 15 amino acids. Trimming stripped 0 bases from V and 2 bases from J, with 14 bases between. Looked up from germline, CDR1 is SQVTM and CDR2 is ANQGSEA. In nucleotides, the CDR3 is TGCAGCGTTGAAGAGGGCGCACGTTTACCCTACGAGCAGTACTTC. This sequence encodes CSVEEGARLPYEQYF.

This clone has only a few counts. Other DNA sequences of this sample code for an identical CDR3. The chain employs TRBV28 and TRBJ2-2; D not certain. Per the germline V gene, CDR1 is MDHEN and CDR2 is SYDVKM. The V and J ends lost 1 base and 1 base respectively, with 4 bases between them. There are 14 residues in the CDR3. CDR3 in amino acids: CASSLSRNTGELFF. The CDR3 nucleotides are TGTGCCAGCAGTTTATCGAGGAACACCGGGGAGCTGTTTTTT.

The J gene is TRBJ2-1, the V gene TRBV4-1; D may be TRBD2 (7 bases). This CDR3 region has 15 residues. V lost 3 bases to trimming and J lost 8 bases, with 17 bases between them. In germline, CDR1 is MGHRA, CDR2 YSYEKL. CDR3 residues: CASSQGGRRGDEQFF. The CDR3 bases are TGCGCCAGCAGCCAGGGGGGGCGGCGAGGCGATGAGCAGTTCTTC.

The CDR3 is CASSLWGAGGAFF. CDR3 in DNA: TGTGCCAGCAGCTTGTGGGGGGCTGGCGGAGCTTTCTTT. V is TRBV5-8 and J is TRBJ1-1; D perhaps matches TRBD1 (6 bases). Germline CDR1 and CDR2: SGHTS and YDEGEE. This CDR3 has 13 amino acids. Trimming took 1 base from V and 10 from J, leaving 14 bases between them.

The V gene is TRBV30, the J gene TRBJ2-7; unclear D gene. This CDR3 spans 12 amino acids. CDR1 is GTSNPN and CDR2 is SVGIG in the germline V gene (reference sequence). The V and J ends lost 3 bases and 2 bases respectively, with 8 bases between them. CDR3 loop: CAWSHGPYEQYF. DNA for the CDR3: TGTGCCTGGAGCCACGGCCCCTACGAGCAGTACTTC.

This chain links TRBV19 with TRBJ2-7, with 14 bases matching TRBD2. The ends lost 0 bases at V and 5 bases at J; junction bases unmatched: 3. Germline CDR1 and CDR2: LNHDA and SQIVND (reference sequence). The CDR3 sequence is 16 residues long. CDR3 nucleotide sequence: TGTGCCAGTAGTATAGACTCGGGACTAGCGGGAGACGAGCAGTACTTC. It yields the protein CASSIDSGLAGDEQYF.

The V call is TRBV6-6, the J call TRBJ2-5; TRBD2 matches at 7 bases. The CDR3 totals 16 residues. In germline, CDR1 is MNHNY, CDR2 SVGAGI (reference sequence). V gave up 2 bases and J gave up 5 bases; unmatched junction bases: 11. In DNA form, the CDR3 reads TGTGCCAGCAGTTACGGCGGGAGAGGGGAAGGGGAGACCCAGTACTTC. Its protein is CASSYGGRGEGETQYF.

The chain's CDR3 is CASGGLGNEQYF. The CDR3 bases are TGTGCCAGCGGGGGCCTAGGGAACGAGCAGTACTTC. J is TRBJ2-7 and V is TRBV13, with D maybe TRBD1 (6 bases). The ends were cut back, 8 bases at V and 5 bases at J, with 13 bases in the middle. The CDR3 loop spans 12 amino acids. CDR1 is PRHDT, CDR2 FYEKMQ, per germline (reference sequence).